Detailed here is one TCR beta chain. The data belong to a study of CD8+CD57+ T cells in acquired aplastic anemia. Germline CDR1 is LNHNV and CDR2 is YYDKDF (reference sequence). V was cut by 2 bases and J by 5 bases, with 13 bases left in between. The CDR3 length is 14 residues. TCR beta VDJ and CDR3 profiles were obtained from a genomic DNA template. One entry per CDR3 protein results from TCRdb running MiXCR on the reads. The profile shows about 200,000 distinct CDR3 sequences, 65% of them singletons. Patients included in sequencing had previously demonstrated CD8+CD57+ cell expansion by flow cytometry.

The sample consisted of sorted CD4+, CD8+, or CD8+CD57+ T cells (not recorded which) from PBMCs. This chain uses TRBV15 with TRBJ2-7; the D is unclear. This receptor was taken from a human donor with aplastic anemia. The CDR3 reads CATSRTGAPDEQYF. In DNA, the CDR3 is TGTGCCACCAGCAGAACGGGCGCTCCCGACGAGCAGTACTTC.